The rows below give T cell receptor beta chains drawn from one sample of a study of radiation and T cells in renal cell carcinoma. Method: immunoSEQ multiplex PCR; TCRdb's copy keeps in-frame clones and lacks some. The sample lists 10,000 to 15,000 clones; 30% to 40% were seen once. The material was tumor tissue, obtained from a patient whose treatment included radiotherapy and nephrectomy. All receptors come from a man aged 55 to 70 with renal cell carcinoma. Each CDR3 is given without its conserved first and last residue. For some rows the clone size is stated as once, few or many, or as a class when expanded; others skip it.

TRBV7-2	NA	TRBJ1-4	ASSLAGFGEKLF
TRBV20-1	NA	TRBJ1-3	SAMKGNTIY
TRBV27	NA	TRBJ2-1	ASSLGPSGTYNEQF
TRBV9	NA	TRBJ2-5	ASSVVASGRETQY
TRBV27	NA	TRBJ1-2	ASSGGNYGYT
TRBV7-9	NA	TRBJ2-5	ASSSQYQETQY
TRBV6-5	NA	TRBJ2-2	ASRGHLNTGELF
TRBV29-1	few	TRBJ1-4	SVMLQGGEKLF
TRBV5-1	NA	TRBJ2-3	ASSSPPGLAGRGTDTQY
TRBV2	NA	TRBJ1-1	ASQLGSLGNTEAF
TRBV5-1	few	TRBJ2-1	ASRTQQGSHNEQF
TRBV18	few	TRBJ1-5	ASHGTGNNQPQH
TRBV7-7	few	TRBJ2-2	ASSLSRGTGELF